This TCR beta chain was captured in a study of CD8 T cells in Susac syndrome. Random hexamers primed reverse transcription of about 0.5 to 1 ug RNA. immunoSEQ multiplex PCR amplified TCR beta CDR3 across 54 Vbeta, 13 Jbeta. TCRdb ran MiXCR on the immunoSEQ multiplex PCR reads and lists one entry per CDR3 protein. The sample has around 180,000 distinct CDR3 sequences; 94% are singletons. Overall study findings and caveats: In Susac syndrome, the CD4+ T cell repertoires did not show clonal expansion.

V gave up 11 bases and J gave up 5 bases, with 13 bases separating them. The CDR3 covers 12 residues. Fulfillment of recently defined diagnostic criteria for definite or probable disease was shown by the patients with Susac syndrome. CD8+ and CD4+ T cells were negatively isolated; TEMRA cells were FACS-enriched. As regards this clonotype: The antigen is unknown.

The chain recombines TRBV12-3 or TRBV12-4 with TRBJ1-5; D may be TRBD1 (6 bases). The sample was CD4+ T cells from PBMCs. The sequence was collected from a human donor with Susac syndrome. The DNA for the CDR3 is TGTGCCCCCGGGGGCCGTGATCAGCCCCAGCATTTT. It specifies CAPGGRDQPQHF.